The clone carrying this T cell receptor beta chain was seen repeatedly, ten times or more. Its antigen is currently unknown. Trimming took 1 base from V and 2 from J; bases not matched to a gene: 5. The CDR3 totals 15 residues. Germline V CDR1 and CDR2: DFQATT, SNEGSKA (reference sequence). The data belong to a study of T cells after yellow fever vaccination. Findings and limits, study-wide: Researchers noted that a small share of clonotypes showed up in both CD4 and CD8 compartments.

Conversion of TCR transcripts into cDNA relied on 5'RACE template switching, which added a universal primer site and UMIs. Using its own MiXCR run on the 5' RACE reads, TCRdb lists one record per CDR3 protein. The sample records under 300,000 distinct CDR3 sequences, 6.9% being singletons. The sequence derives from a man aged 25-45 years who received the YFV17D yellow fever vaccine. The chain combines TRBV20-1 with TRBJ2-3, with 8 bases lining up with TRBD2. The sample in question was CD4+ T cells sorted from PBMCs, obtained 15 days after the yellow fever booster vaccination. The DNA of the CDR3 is TGCAGTGCTAGAGGGCGGGAGGAACTCACAGATACGCAGTATTTT. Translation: CSARGREELTDTQYF.